This T cell receptor beta chain was found in a study of cytomegalovirus exposure and HLA in healthy donors. Study-wide results and caveats: Several V segments, TRBV6-2 and TRBV6-3 among them, could not be told apart and were dropped. In an earlier analysis, about 90% or about 30%: the productive usage of most TCR beta V segments.

Primers for the PCR totalled 60 Vbeta and 13 Jbeta. Assay used: immunoSEQ multiplex PCR; TCRdb lists only in-frame clones, some missing. Counted here are approximately 160,000 clones, 82% occurring once; the ten biggest clones make up approximately 1.5%. Germline CDR1 and CDR2: SGHTA and FQGNSA. V shed 1 base and J shed 4 bases, with 8 bases lying between them. The CDR3 runs 14 residues. Concerning this clone itself: Its antigen is as yet unknown.

The source material was PBMCs. The TCR comes from a girl aged 5-17 years in good health and CMV-seropositive. V gene TRBV7-2 combines with J gene TRBJ2-1; D not resolved. CDR3 DNA sequence: TGTGCCAGCAGCTTAGAGCTCCGGTACAATGAGCAGTTCTTC. It codes for CASSLELRYNEQFF.